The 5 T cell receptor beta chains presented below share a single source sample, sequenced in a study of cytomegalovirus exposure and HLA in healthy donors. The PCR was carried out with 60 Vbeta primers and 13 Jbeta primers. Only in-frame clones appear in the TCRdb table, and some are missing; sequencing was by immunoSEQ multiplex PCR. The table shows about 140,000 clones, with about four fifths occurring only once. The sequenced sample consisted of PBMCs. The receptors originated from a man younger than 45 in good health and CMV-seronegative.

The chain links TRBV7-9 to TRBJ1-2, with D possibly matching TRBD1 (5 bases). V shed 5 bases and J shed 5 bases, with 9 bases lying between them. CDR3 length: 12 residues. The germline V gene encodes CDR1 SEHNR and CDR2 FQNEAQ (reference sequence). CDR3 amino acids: CASSAQVYGYTF. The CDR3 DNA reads TGTGCCAGCAGCGCACAGGTTTATGGCTACACCTTC.

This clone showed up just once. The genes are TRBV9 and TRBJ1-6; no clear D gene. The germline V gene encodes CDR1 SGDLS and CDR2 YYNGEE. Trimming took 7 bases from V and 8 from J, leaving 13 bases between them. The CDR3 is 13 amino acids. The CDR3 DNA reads TGTGCCAGCGGTCGATTGAGCGATTCACCCCTCCACTTT. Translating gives CASGRLSDSPLHF.

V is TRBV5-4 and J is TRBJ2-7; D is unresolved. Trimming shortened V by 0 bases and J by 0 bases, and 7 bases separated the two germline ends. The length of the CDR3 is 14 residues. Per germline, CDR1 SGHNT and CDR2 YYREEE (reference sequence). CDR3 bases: TGTGCCAGCAGCTTGGGGGCGTACTCCTACGAGCAGTACTTC. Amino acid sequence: CASSLGAYSYEQYF.

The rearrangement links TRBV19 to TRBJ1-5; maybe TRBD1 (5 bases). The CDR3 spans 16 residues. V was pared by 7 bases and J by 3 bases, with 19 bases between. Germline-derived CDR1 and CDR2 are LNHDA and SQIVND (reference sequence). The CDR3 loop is CASKKRTGPDNQPQHF. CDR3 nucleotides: TGTGCCAGTAAAAAACGTACAGGCCCGGACAATCAGCCCCAGCATTTT.

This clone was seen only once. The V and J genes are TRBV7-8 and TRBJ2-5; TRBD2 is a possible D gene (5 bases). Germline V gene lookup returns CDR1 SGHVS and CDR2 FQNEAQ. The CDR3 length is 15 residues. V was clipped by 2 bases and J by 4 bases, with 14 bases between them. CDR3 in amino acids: CASSLRWSSAETQYF. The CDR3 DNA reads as TGTGCCAGCAGCTTAAGGTGGAGTAGCGCAGAGACCCAGTACTTC.